Below, 29 T cell receptor beta chains from the same sample are listed, as sequenced in a study of CD8 T cells in Susac syndrome. The RNA, about 0.5 to 1 ug, was put through reverse transcription using random hexamers. TCRdb re-analysed the immunoSEQ multiplex PCR reads in MiXCR, keeping a single row per CDR3 protein. The sample yields 130,000 or so distinct CDR3 sequences, 90% to 95% seen once. The sample comprised CD4+ T cells from PBMCs. These receptors originate from a human donor with multiple sclerosis.

The J gene is TRBJ1-2, the V gene TRBV4-3; 7 positions match TRBD1. Germline assignment: CDR1 LGHNA and CDR2 YSLEER. This CDR3 comprises 14 residues. V shed 4 bases, J shed 1 base, and the junction held 3 bases outside the gene matches. This CDR3 is CASSPDRVNYGYTF. The CDR3, as DNA: TGCGCCAGCAGCCCTGACAGGGTTAACTATGGCTACACCTTC.

V and J are TRBV6-5 and TRBJ1-2; no reliable D call. Between the trimmed V and J ends, which lost 5 bases and 4 bases, there was a span of 14 bases. The CDR3 is made up of 14 amino acids. Germline V CDR1 and CDR2: MNHEY, SVGAGI. The CDR3 spells CASSALLGGYGYTF. The DNA for the CDR3 is TGTGCCAGCAGTGCCCTACTGGGCGGCTATGGCTACACCTTC.

The chain uses TRBV7-2 and TRBJ2-3; no definite D call. Germline V CDR1 and CDR2: SGHTA, FQGNSA. This CDR3 is 11 amino acids long. V was shortened by 1 base and J by 7 bases, with 3 bases between the two germline ends. Here the CDR3 DNA reads TGTGCCAGCAGCTTAGTCAATACGCAGTATTTT. This codes for CASSLVNTQYF.

This clonotype was recorded only once. The chain combines TRBV5-1 with TRBJ2-7, with 13 bases matching TRBD2. This CDR3 has 20 amino acids. V shed 0 bases and J 2 bases; nucleotides not matched to a gene: 14. Germline lookup yields CDR1 SGHRS and CDR2 YFSETQ. CDR3 nucleotides: TGCGCCAGCAGCTTGGGGCCCGGGACTAGCGGGACCACGCGGGCCTACGAGCAGTACTTC. It specifies CASSLGPGTSGTTRAYEQYF.

This clonotype has a handful of counts. The rearrangement links TRBV7-2 to TRBJ1-1; D is unresolved. This CDR3 spans 16 amino acids. Trimming shortened V by 5 bases and J by 4 bases, and 20 bases separated the two germline ends. Germline V gene data show CDR1 as SGHTA and CDR2 as FQGNSA. The CDR3 is CASSRSRTNLGTEAFF. In nucleotides, the CDR3 is TGTGCCAGCAGCCGGTCAAGGACTAATTTGGGCACTGAAGCTTTCTTT.

The rearrangement links TRBV9 to TRBJ2-2; no clear D gene. Germline V gene sequence: CDR1 SGDLS, CDR2 YYNGEE. The CDR3 has 12 amino acids. V lost 1 base, J lost 9 bases, and 7 bases lay in between. CDR3 nucleotide sequence: TGTGCCAGCAGCGTAAACTTCCGGGAGCTGTTTTTT. Protein product: CASSVNFRELFF.

The chain links TRBV20-1 to TRBJ2-3; D ambiguous. The length of the CDR3 is 10 residues. Germline V gene data show CDR1 as DFQATT and CDR2 as SNEGSKA (reference sequence). V was clipped by 2 bases and J by 14 bases, with 11 bases between them. The CDR3 sequence: CSARSEELYF. DNA of the CDR3: TGCAGTGCTAGATCGGAAGAGTTGTATTTT.

The gene calls are TRBV3-1 and TRBJ1-2; D is unclear. Between the trimmed V and J ends, which lost 0 bases and 4 bases, there was a span of 6 bases. Per germline, CDR1 LGHDT and CDR2 YNNKEL (reference sequence). This CDR3 is built from 13 residues. Here the CDR3 reads CASSQDRAYGYTF. The CDR3 DNA follows: TGTGCCAGCAGCCAAGATCGGGCCTATGGCTACACCTTC.

This chain connects TRBV7-9 to TRBJ2-3; 10 bases are shared with TRBD2. J was trimmed by 1 base and V by 5 bases; bases with no gene match: 12. Germline V gene sequence: CDR1 SEHNR, CDR2 FQNEAQ (reference sequence). The CDR3 is 18 amino acids. Here the CDR3 reads CASSPRTSGRLGTDTQYF. The DNA of the CDR3 is TGTGCCAGCAGCCCCCGGACTAGCGGACGTCTCGGCACAGATACGCAGTATTTT.

The gene calls are TRBV24-1 and TRBJ1-5; D may be TRBD1 (6 bases). Trimming left V 3 bases short and J 2 bases short, with 19 bases between. From germline, CDR1 is KGHDR and CDR2 SFDVKD. This CDR3 has 18 residues. Here the CDR3 reads CATSDPTGNPDGNQPQHF. Written as DNA, the CDR3 is TGTGCCACCAGTGATCCTACAGGGAACCCCGATGGCAATCAGCCCCAGCATTTT.

V gene TRBV2 combines with J gene TRBJ2-7, with 9 nucleotides matching TRBD1. V trimming: 8 bases; J trimming: 5 bases; junction bases outside the gene matches: 16. CDR1 and CDR2 from the germline V gene are SNHLY and FYNNEI. The CDR3 totals 16 residues. CDR3 sequence (DNA): TGTGCCAGCTTTAGTCGGTTGGGGACAGGGTACCACGAGCAGTACTTC. This translates into CASFSRLGTGYHEQYF.

V usage is TRBV9 and J usage is TRBJ2-7; D not certain. The CDR3 has 14 residues. The V end lost 4 bases, the J end lost 3 bases, and 14 bases lay between the germline ends. From germline, CDR1 is SGDLS and CDR2 YYNGEE. This chain's CDR3 is CASSPTLKGYEQYF. The CDR3 bases are TGTGCCAGCAGCCCAACACTAAAGGGCTACGAGCAGTACTTC. The whole variable domain, filled in from reference TRBV9 and TRBJ2-7, reads DSGVTQTPKHLITATGQRVTLRCSPRSGDLSVYWYQQSLDQGLQFLIQYYNGEERAKGNILERFSAQQFPDLHSELNLSSLELGDSALYFCASSPTLKGYEQYFGPGTRLTVT.

This sequence joins TRBV18 and TRBJ2-7, with D tentatively TRBD2 (6 bases). CDR1 is KGHSH, CDR2 LQKENI, per germline. The CDR3 covers 14 residues. V lost 4 bases and J lost 3, with 13 bases in between. The CDR3 DNA sequence: TGTGCCAGCTCACAGAGGACGGGGGACTACGAGCAGTACTTC. This gives the protein CASSQRTGDYEQYF.

The chain joins TRBV30 to TRBJ2-3; D perhaps matches TRBD1 (5 bases). The CDR3 is 13 amino acids. V lost 3 bases to trimming and J lost 4 bases, with 11 bases between them. CDR1 and CDR2 (germline): GTSNPN, SVGIG (reference sequence). This CDR3 is CAWSRAGSDTQYF. The DNA of the CDR3 is TGTGCCTGGAGCAGGGCAGGGTCAGATACGCAGTATTTT.

The chain employs TRBV7-8 and TRBJ1-6, with D uncertain. Germline V CDR1 and CDR2: SGHVS, FQNEAQ. V was shortened by 4 bases and J by 6 bases, with 16 bases between the two germline ends. This CDR3 is built from 16 residues. The CDR3 sequence: CASSSRVAAVNSPLHF. CDR3 nucleotides: TGTGCCAGCAGCTCGAGAGTCGCAGCAGTTAATTCACCCCTCCACTTT.

J is TRBJ2-7 and V is TRBV28; D might be TRBD2 (6 bases). CDR1 and CDR2 (germline): MDHEN, SYDVKM. Trimming took 5 bases from V and 4 from J, leaving 15 bases between them. The CDR3 runs to 14 residues. Written as DNA, the CDR3 is TGTGCCAGCAGTCCCCCGGGGGAAAGGTACGAGCAGTACTTC. The encoded protein is CASSPPGERYEQYF.

The genes are TRBV19 and TRBJ2-7; perhaps TRBD1 as D (7 bases). Trimming removed 10 bases at V and 3 bases at J, with 22 bases between. Germline CDR1 is LNHDA and CDR2 is SQIVND (reference sequence). The CDR3 is made up of 15 amino acids. The CDR3 sequence is CAIPSPDREDYEQYF. CDR3 bases: TGTGCCATCCCTTCCCCCGACAGGGAGGACTACGAGCAGTACTTC.

The chain has TRBV27 and TRBJ1-2, with D possibly being TRBD1 (5 bases). The CDR3 loop spans 14 amino acids. Per the germline V gene, CDR1 is MNHEY and CDR2 is SMNVEV (reference sequence). V was trimmed by 4 bases and J by 7 bases, leaving 16 bases between them. The CDR3 loop is CASSYLWGMGGYTF. CDR3 bases: TGTGCCAGCAGTTACCTTTGGGGCATGGGTGGCTACACCTTC.

This chain joins TRBV7-9 and TRBJ2-2, with no clear D. Germline assignment: CDR1 SEHNR and CDR2 FQNEAQ (reference sequence). This CDR3 comprises 11 residues. V was cut by 5 bases and J by 5 bases, with 3 bases left in between. CDR3 protein: CASSRTGELFF. The CDR3 region has the DNA TGTGCCAGCAGCCGTACCGGGGAGCTGTTTTTT.

The CDR3 DNA follows: TGTGCCAGCAGTACCCGACAGGGCCGTAATTCACCCCTCCACTTT. Translation: CASSTRQGRNSPLHF. The J gene is TRBJ1-6, the V gene TRBV6-5, with 7 nucleotides matching TRBD1. CDR3 length equals 15 residues. CDR1 MNHEY and CDR2 SVGAGI come from the germline V gene. V dropped 5 bases and J dropped 6; count of bases not matched to a gene: 7.

The gene calls are TRBV12-3 or TRBV12-4 and TRBJ2-3, with D hard to call. Trimming removed 5 bases from V and 9 bases from J, with 12 bases in between. This CDR3 spans 12 amino acids. This CDR3 reads CASSPVRSTQYF. CDR3 DNA: TGTGCCAGCAGTCCCGTCCGATCGACGCAGTATTTT.

The genes are TRBV5-4 and TRBJ2-1; possibly TRBD2 for D (6 bases). The CDR3 has 13 residues. Trimming stripped 4 bases from V and 8 bases from J, with 13 bases between. The germline V gene encodes CDR1 SGHNT and CDR2 YYREEE (reference sequence). This CDR3 reads CASSRRGSHEQFF. The CDR3 DNA is TGTGCCAGCAGCCGACGGGGGTCCCATGAGCAGTTCTTC.

The gene calls are TRBV4-1 and TRBJ2-7; 10 bases are a match to TRBD1. The germline V gene has CDR1 MGHRA and CDR2 YSYEKL. J was trimmed by 2 bases and V by 3 bases; bases with no gene match: 4. The CDR3 is made up of 15 amino acids. CDR3 in DNA: TGCGCCAGCAGCCAGGCCGGGACAGGGGCCTACGAGCAGTACTTC. It codes for CASSQAGTGAYEQYF.

The V call is TRBV9, the J call TRBJ2-7; TRBD2 matches 8 bases. From germline, CDR1 is SGDLS and CDR2 YYNGEE. The CDR3 totals 16 residues. V lost 0 bases and J lost 0; bases outside the gene matches: 5. The CDR3 DNA reads TGTGCCAGCAGCGTAGCAGCGGGGGATCTCTCCTACGAGCAGTACTTC. Translating gives CASSVAAGDLSYEQYF.

The chain has TRBV29-1 and TRBJ2-5; unclear D gene. The CDR3 runs to 13 residues. V shed 4 bases and J shed 5 bases, with 14 bases lying between them. Germline V lookup: CDR1 SQVTM, CDR2 ANQGSEA. The CDR3 nucleotides read TGCAGCGTTGGTAGTCCGGGCAGCGAGACCCAGTACTTC. The encoded protein is CSVGSPGSETQYF.

The chain carries TRBV3-1 and TRBJ1-1, with TRBD1 matching over 7 bases. V was clipped by 2 bases and J by 1 base; unmatched bases: 1. There are 14 residues in the CDR3. The germline gives CDR1 LGHDT, CDR2 YNNKEL (reference sequence). The CDR3 here is CASSQRTGNTEAFF. In DNA, the CDR3 is TGTGCCAGCAGCCAACGGACAGGGAACACTGAAGCTTTCTTT.

The chain employs TRBV20-1 and TRBJ2-5; 7 bases match TRBD1. V shed 6 bases and J 2 bases; nucleotides not matched to a gene: 3. Germline V gene lookup returns CDR1 DFQATT and CDR2 SNEGSKA (reference sequence). The CDR3 runs to 12 residues. The CDR3 spells CSARTGQETQYF. For the CDR3, the DNA is TGCAGTGCGCGGACAGGTCAAGAGACCCAGTACTTC.

The gene calls are TRBV19 and TRBJ2-1; D might be TRBD2 (6 bases). V lost 6 bases to trimming and J lost 7 bases, with 16 bases between them. The CDR3 runs to 14 residues. Germline V lookup: CDR1 LNHDA, CDR2 SQIVND (reference sequence). CDR3 DNA sequence: TGTGCCAGTAGAACGGGGGATCGGTGGAATGAGCAGTTCTTC. Translated, it gives CASRTGDRWNEQFF.

The chain uses TRBV7-2 and TRBJ2-7; 14 bases agree with TRBD2. V shed 5 bases, J shed 9 bases, and the junction held 6 bases outside the gene matches. Germline CDR1 and CDR2: SGHTA and FQGNSA. The CDR3 is 14 residues long. The CDR3 is CASSHGLAGGLQYF. DNA for the CDR3: TGTGCCAGCAGCCACGGACTAGCGGGGGGATTGCAGTACTTC.